This record covers a single TCR beta chain. The sample originates from a study of shared clonotypes between healthy human individuals. Clones were read by immunoSEQ multiplex PCR, and TCRdb kept only the in-frame ones, dropping some. The sample shows about 1,500,000 clones, more than 95% of them seen only once. The CDR3 is made up of 14 amino acids. With 3 bases removed from V and 2 bases from J, the gap between germline ends came to 12 bases. In germline, CDR1 is SGHRS, CDR2 YFSETQ. The rearrangement joins TRBV5-1 to TRBJ2-7; D possibly uses TRBD1 or TRBD2 (7 bases each). This TCR came from a man younger than 40 in good health. The sample comprised naive CD4+ T cells sorted from blood. Regarding subset: CD45RA+ positively selected. The CDR3 protein is CASSYRGGTYEQYF. In nucleotides, the CDR3 is TGCGCCAGCAGCTACAGGGGAGGGACCTACGAGCAGTACTTC.